This passage covers 13 T cell receptor beta chains from one sample sequenced in a study of cytomegalovirus exposure and HLA in healthy donors (dated by TCRdb to 2017 to 2019). The receptor library was made with the immunoSEQ multiplex PCR assay. For the multiplex PCR, a mixture combining 60 forward primers for TCR Vbeta segments and 13 reverse primers for TCR Jbeta segments was used. The immuneACCESS repertoire file appears here via TCRdb, limited to in-frame rearrangements. These files lack a portion of the clones; in checked studies, under half of the deficit traces to unresolved V genes, and the cause of the others is not known. Within this sample are roughly 100,000 clones, with 80% of them counted one time only. Approximately 6.9% of the sample lies in the top ten. The sample was PBMCs. The receptors were sampled from a man aged 25 to 40 in good health and CMV-seropositive.

This chain connects TRBV5-1 to TRBJ2-7; TRBD1 is a possible D gene (5 bases). Deletions cut 1 base from V and 2 bases from J, with 13 bases between. Germline V gene sequence: CDR1 SGHRS, CDR2 YFSETQ. CDR3 size: 15 residues. The CDR3 bases are TGCGCCAGCAGCTTGATATCGCAGGGCCCCTACGAGCAGTACTTC. This codes for CASSLISQGPYEQYF.

The J gene is TRBJ1-2, the V gene TRBV30, with a tentative D call TRBD1 (6 bases). The CDR3 totals 16 residues. Germline-derived CDR1 and CDR2 are GTSNPN and SVGIG (reference sequence). Trimming took 0 bases from V and 4 from J, leaving 18 bases between them. CDR3 region: CAWSVVTGRLRYGYTF. The CDR3 coding sequence is TGTGCCTGGAGTGTCGTGACAGGAAGGCTCCGCTATGGCTACACCTTC. Supplemented by reference TRBV30 and TRBJ1-2, the full variable domain reads SQTIHQWPATLVQPVGSPLSLECTVEGTSNPNLYWYRQAAGRGLQLLFYSVGIGQISSEVPQNLSASRPQDRQFILSSKKLLLSDSGFYLCAWSVVTGRLRYGYTFGSGTRLTVV.

The rearrangement uses TRBV4-3 and TRBJ2-7; D perhaps matches TRBD1 (6 bases). There are 14 residues in the CDR3. With 4 bases removed from V and 5 bases from J, the gap between germline ends came to 15 bases. Germline V gives CDR1 LGHNA, CDR2 YSLEER. CDR3 region: CASSPNRDFHEQYF. DNA for the CDR3: TGCGCCAGCAGCCCTAACAGGGATTTCCACGAGCAGTACTTC.

The gene calls are TRBV9 and TRBJ1-4, with D possibly matching TRBD1 (5 bases). The germline CDR1 and CDR2 sequences are SGDLS and YYNGEE. This CDR3 contains 14 residues. Trimming removed 2 bases at V and 11 bases at J, with 16 bases between. The CDR3 spells CASSVLGPDTKLFF. The CDR3 DNA sequence: TGTGCCAGCAGCGTGCTCGGGCCGGACACGAAACTGTTTTTT.

This clone was counted a single time. The gene calls are TRBV7-3 and TRBJ1-2, with a possible D match to TRBD1 (5 bases). The CDR3 has 13 amino acids. Per the germline V gene, CDR1 is SGHTA and CDR2 is FQGTGA. The DNA of the CDR3 is TGTGCAGAGCGGGGGAGTTGGAGCTATGGCTACACCTTC. This gives the protein CAERGSWSYGYTF.

V gene TRBV27 combines with J gene TRBJ2-5; D is possibly TRBD1 (6 bases). V was trimmed by 8 bases and J by 0 bases, leaving 13 bases between them. The V gene's germline CDR1 is MNHEY and CDR2 SMNVEV (reference sequence). The CDR3 extends over 14 amino acids. The CDR3 here is CASSHGTNQETQYF. CDR3 nucleotide sequence: TGTGCCAGCTCACACGGGACAAACCAAGAGACCCAGTACTTC.

The chain carries TRBV30 and TRBJ1-2, with D perhaps TRBD1 (5 bases). The CDR3 runs 15 residues. Germline lookup yields CDR1 GTSNPN and CDR2 SVGIG (reference sequence). V shed 0 bases and J shed 3 bases, with 14 bases lying between them. CDR3 nucleotides: TGTGCCTGGAGTGTAGGGAGACCGGGGGACTATGGCTACACCTTC. Translation gives CAWSVGRPGDYGYTF.

This chain joins TRBV5-6 and TRBJ2-7; 7 bases fit TRBD1. V shed 4 bases, J shed 2 bases, and the junction held 9 bases outside the gene matches. Looked up from germline, CDR1 is SGHDT and CDR2 is YYEEEE. The CDR3 length is 15 residues. The CDR3 DNA reads TGTGCCAGCAGCCCACCGACAGGGCCTACCTACGAGCAGTACTTC. Protein sequence: CASSPPTGPTYEQYF.

The J gene is TRBJ1-2, the V gene TRBV4-3; 11 nucleotides align to TRBD1. Trimming at V came to 4 bases and at J to 4 bases, leaving 5 bases not matched to a gene. The germline CDR1 and CDR2 sequences are LGHNA and YSLEER. This CDR3 spans 15 amino acids. CDR3 bases: TGCGCCAGCAGCCTCCGGGACAGGGGGACCTATGGCTACACCTTC. Translation gives CASSLRDRGTYGYTF.

The gene calls are TRBV6-6 and TRBJ2-7, with 8 bases that match TRBD1. The junction had 0 bases not matched to a gene; V was cut back by 2 bases and J by 3 bases. In germline, CDR1 is MNHNY, CDR2 SVGAGI (reference sequence). CDR3 length equals 13 residues. The DNA for the CDR3 is TGTGCCAGCAGTTACGACAGGGGCTACGAGCAGTACTTC. Amino acid sequence: CASSYDRGYEQYF.

V is TRBV9 and J is TRBJ2-5, with 10 bases identical to TRBD1. The CDR3 has 16 residues. With V trimmed by 4 bases and J by 3 bases, 9 bases remained unmatched. Germline loops: CDR1 SGDLS, CDR2 YYNGEE. The CDR3 is CASSRTGGTTEETQYF. Here the CDR3 DNA reads TGTGCCAGCAGCCGGACAGGGGGGACTACCGAAGAGACCCAGTACTTC.

The CDR3 DNA reads as TGCGCCAGCAGCTTGGTACAGGGGGCGTCCGAGCAGTACTTC. Protein sequence: CASSLVQGASEQYF. This chain links TRBV5-1 with TRBJ2-7; 9 nucleotides line up with TRBD1. V lost 0 bases to trimming and J lost 6 bases; unmatched junction nucleotides: 4. CDR3 size: 14 residues. Germline V gene lookup returns CDR1 SGHRS and CDR2 YFSETQ.

The rearrangement links TRBV4-1 to TRBJ1-5; 8 bases are a match to TRBD1. The CDR3 loop spans 17 amino acids. Per germline, CDR1 MGHRA and CDR2 YSYEKL. V lost 1 base and J lost 2; bases outside the gene matches: 7. The CDR3 DNA follows: TGCGCCAGCAGCCAAGGAGCAGGGGGCCTGGGCAATCAGCCCCAGCATTTT. This encodes CASSQGAGGLGNQPQHF.